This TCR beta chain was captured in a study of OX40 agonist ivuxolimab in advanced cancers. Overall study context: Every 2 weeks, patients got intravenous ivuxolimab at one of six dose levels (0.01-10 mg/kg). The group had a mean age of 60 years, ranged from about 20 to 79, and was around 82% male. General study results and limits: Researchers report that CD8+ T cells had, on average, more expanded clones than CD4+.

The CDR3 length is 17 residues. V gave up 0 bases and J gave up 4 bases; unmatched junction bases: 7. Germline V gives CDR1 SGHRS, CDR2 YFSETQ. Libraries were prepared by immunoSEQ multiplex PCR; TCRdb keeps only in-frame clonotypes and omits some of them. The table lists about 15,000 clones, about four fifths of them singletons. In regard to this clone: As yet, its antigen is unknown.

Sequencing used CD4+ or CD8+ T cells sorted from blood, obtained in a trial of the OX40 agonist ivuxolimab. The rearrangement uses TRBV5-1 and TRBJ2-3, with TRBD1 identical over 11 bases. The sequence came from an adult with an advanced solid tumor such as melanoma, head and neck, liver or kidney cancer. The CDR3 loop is CASSLDPGTGGPDTQYF. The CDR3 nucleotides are TGCGCCAGCAGCTTGGACCCCGGGACAGGGGGGCCAGATACGCAGTATTTT.